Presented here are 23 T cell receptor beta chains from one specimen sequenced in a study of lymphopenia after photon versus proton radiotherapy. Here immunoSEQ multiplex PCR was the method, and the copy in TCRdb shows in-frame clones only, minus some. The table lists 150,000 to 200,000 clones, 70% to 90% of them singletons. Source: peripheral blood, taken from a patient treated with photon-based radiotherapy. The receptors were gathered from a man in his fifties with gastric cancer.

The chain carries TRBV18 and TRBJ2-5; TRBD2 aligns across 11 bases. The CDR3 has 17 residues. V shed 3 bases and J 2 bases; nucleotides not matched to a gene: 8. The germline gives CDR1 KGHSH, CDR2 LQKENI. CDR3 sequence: CASSPPLRLAGQETQYF. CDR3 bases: TGTGCCAGCTCACCTCCCTTAAGACTAGCGGGACAAGAGACCCAGTACTTC.

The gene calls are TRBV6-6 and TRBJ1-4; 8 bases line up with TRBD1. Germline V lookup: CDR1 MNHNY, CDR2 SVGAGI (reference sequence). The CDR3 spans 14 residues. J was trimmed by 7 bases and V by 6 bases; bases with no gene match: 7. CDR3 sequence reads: CASSSGGVGEKLFF. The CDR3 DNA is TGTGCCAGCAGCTCAGGGGGCGTTGGTGAAAAACTGTTTTTT.

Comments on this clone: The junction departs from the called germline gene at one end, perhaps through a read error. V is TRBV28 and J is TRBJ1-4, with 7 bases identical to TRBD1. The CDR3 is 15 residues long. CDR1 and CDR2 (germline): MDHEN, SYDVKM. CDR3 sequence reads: CVSSSGGTQDEKLFF. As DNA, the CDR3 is TGTGTCAGCTCGTCAGGGGGGACCCAGGATGAAAAACTGTTTTTT.

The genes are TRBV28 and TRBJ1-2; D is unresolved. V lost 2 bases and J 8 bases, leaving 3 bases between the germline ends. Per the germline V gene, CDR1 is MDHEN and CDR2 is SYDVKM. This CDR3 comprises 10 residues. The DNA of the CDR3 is TGTGCCAGCAGTTTAAACGGCTACACCTTC. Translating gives CASSLNGYTF.

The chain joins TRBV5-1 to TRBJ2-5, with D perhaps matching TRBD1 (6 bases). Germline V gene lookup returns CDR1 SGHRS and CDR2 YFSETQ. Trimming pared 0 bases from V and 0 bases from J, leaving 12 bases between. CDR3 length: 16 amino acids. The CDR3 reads CASSLAGAGDQETQYF. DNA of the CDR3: TGCGCCAGCAGCTTGGCCGGGGCAGGGGACCAAGAGACCCAGTACTTC.

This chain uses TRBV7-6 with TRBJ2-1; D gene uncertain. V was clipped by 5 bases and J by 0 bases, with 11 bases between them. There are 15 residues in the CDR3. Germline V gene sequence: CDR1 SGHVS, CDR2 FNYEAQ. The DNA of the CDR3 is TGTGCCAGCAGCCTTCTTCTGAGCTCCTACAATGAGCAGTTCTTC. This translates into CASSLLLSSYNEQFF.

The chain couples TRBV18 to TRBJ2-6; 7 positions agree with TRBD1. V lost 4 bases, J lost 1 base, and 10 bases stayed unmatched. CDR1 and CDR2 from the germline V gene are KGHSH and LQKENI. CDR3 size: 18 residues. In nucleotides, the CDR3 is TGTGCCAGCTCACGAGAGCGACAGGGTCAATCTGGGGCCAACGTCCTGACTTTC. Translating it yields CASSRERQGQSGANVLTF.

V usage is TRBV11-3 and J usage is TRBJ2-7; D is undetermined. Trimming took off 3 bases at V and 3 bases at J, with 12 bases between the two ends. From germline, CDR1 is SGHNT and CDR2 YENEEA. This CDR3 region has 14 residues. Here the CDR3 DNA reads TGTGCCAGCAGCTTCTTTGGGGAAGGCTACGAGCAGTACTTC. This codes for CASSFFGEGYEQYF.

The CDR3 reads CASSEWSGGDNEQFF. The CDR3 DNA reads as TGTGCCAGCAGTGAGTGGAGCGGGGGGGACAATGAGCAGTTCTTC. The chain joins TRBV6-1 to TRBJ2-1; 10 bases are shared with TRBD2. The CDR3 is 15 residues long. CDR1 MNHNS and CDR2 SASEGT come from the germline V gene. V shed 3 bases and J 5 bases; nucleotides not matched to a gene: 4.

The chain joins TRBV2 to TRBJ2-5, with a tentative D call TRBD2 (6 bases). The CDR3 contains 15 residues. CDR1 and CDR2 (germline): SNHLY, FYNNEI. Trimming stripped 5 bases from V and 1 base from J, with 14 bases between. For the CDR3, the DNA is TGTGCCAGCAGTCCTCAGGGACTGATCCAAGAGACCCAGTACTTC. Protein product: CASSPQGLIQETQYF.

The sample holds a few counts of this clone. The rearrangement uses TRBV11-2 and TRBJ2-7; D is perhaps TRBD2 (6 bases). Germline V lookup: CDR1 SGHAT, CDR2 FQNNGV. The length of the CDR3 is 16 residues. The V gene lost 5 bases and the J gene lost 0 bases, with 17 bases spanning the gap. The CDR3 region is CASSPLVAVNSYEQYF. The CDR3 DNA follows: TGTGCCAGCAGCCCCCTTGTAGCGGTGAACTCCTACGAGCAGTACTTC.

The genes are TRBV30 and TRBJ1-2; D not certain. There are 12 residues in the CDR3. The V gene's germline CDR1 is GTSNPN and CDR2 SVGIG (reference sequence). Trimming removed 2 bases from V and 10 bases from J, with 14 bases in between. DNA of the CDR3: TGTGCCTGGAGTTTGGGAAGTTCTGTCTACACCTTC. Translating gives CAWSLGSSVYTF.

The CDR3 reads CASSRGTGLDEQFF. The DNA for the CDR3 is TGTGCCAGCTCACGTGGGACAGGGTTGGATGAGCAGTTCTTC. The chain is built from TRBV18 and TRBJ2-1; 9 nucleotides match TRBD1. V was pared by 4 bases and J by 8 bases, with 6 bases of the junction left unmatched. Germline loops: CDR1 KGHSH, CDR2 LQKENI. This CDR3 is built from 14 residues.

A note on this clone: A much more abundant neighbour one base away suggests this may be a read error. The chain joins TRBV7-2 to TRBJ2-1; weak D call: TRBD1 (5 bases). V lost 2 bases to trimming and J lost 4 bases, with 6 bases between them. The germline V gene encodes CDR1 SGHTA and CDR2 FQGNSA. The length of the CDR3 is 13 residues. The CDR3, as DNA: TGTGCCAGCAGCTTACAGGGTTACAATGAGCAGTTCTTC. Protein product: CASSLQGYNEQFF.

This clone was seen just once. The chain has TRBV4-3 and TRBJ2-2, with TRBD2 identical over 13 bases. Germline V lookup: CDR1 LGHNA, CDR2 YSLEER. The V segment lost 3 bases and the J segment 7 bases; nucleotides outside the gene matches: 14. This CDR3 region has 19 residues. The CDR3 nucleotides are TGCGCCAGCAGCCAGGGATGGACTAGCGGGAGACAACTGGTCGGGGAGCTGTTTTTT. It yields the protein CASSQGWTSGRQLVGELFF.

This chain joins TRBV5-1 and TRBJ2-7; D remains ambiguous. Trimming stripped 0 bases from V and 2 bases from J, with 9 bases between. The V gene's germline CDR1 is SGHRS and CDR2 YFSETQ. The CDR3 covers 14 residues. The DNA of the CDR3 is TGCGCCAGCAGCTTGGTAGGGCACCCCTACGAGCAGTACTTC. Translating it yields CASSLVGHPYEQYF.

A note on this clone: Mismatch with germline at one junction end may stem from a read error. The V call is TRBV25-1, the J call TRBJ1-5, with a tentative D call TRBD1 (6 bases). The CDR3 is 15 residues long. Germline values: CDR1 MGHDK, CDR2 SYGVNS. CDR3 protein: CASSESGGFNQPQHF. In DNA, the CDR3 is TGTGCCAGCAGCGAATCGGGGGGCTTTAATCAGCCCCAGCATTTT.

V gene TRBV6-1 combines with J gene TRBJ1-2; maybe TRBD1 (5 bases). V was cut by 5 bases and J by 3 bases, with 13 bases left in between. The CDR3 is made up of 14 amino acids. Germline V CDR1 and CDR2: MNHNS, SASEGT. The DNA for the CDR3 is TGTGCCAGCAGTAAAGGGGAGGAGGACTATGGCTACACCTTC. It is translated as CASSKGEEDYGYTF.

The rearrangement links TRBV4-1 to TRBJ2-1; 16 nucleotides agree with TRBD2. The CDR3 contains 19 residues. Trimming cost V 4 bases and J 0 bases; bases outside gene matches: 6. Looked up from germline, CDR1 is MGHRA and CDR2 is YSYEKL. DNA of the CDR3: TGCGCCAGCAGCCCGGGACTAGCGGGAGGGCCGAGCTCCTACAATGAGCAGTTCTTC. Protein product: CASSPGLAGGPSSYNEQFF.

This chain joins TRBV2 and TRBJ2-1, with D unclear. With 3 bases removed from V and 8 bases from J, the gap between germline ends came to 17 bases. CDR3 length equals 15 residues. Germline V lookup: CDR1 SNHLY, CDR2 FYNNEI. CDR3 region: CASSDQTRSRDEQFF. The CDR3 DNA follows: TGTGCCAGCAGTGACCAGACCCGGTCCCGGGATGAGCAGTTCTTC.

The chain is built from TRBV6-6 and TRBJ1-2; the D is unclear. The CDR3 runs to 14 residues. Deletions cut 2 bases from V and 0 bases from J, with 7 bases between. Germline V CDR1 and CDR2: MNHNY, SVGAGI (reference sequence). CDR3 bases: TGTGCCAGCAGTTACCTAGGGACTAACTATGGCTACACCTTC. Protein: CASSYLGTNYGYTF.

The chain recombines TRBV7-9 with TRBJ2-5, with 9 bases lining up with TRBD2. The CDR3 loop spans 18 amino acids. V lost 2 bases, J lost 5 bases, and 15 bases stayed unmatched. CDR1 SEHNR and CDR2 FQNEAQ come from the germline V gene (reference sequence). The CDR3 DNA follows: TGTGCCAGCAGCTTAACACTTGGAGGGCTAGCGGGATGGGAGACCCAGTACTTC. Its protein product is CASSLTLGGLAGWETQYF.

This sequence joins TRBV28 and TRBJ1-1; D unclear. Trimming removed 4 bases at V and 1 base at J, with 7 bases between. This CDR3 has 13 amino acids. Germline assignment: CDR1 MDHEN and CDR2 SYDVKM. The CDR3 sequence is CASSSSANTEAFF. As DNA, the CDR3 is TGTGCCAGCAGTTCCTCAGCGAACACTGAAGCTTTCTTT.